In this sample, the clone carrying this T cell receptor beta chain turned up a few times. Its antigen is currently unknown. Treatment denoted: oral pan-JAK inhibitor, 5-10 mg twice daily. This CDR3 comprises 17 residues. The V and J ends lost 4 bases and 5 bases respectively, with 23 bases between them. Germline V gives CDR1 LNHNV, CDR2 YYDKDF (reference sequence). This sample is drawn from a study of CD8+ T cells in alopecia areata. Study-wide results and limits: Across lesional scalp, and particularly alopecia totalis/universalis, clonality surpassed that of normal scalp. In blood and scalp, many expanded lesional clones persisted during tofacitinib.

It was cDNA, reverse transcribed from extracted RNA, that served as the sequencing template. The method was immunoSEQ multiplex PCR; TCRdb's version includes in-frame clones alone and lacks a portion of them. The sample lists roughly 60,000 clones; 40% to 55% were seen once. The sequence was collected from a human donor with alopecia areata. This material consisted of CD8+ T cells sorted from blood, taken around week 36, from a patient treated with tofacitinib. V is TRBV15 and J is TRBJ1-1, with a weak D call TRBD1 (5 bases). CDR3 nucleotides: TGTGCCACCAGCACCGCAAGACAGAGGCTTTGGGAAACTGAAGCTTTCTTT. Its translation is CATSTARQRLWETEAFF.